This T cell receptor beta chain was retrieved from a study of post-analysis software for immune sequencing data. Whole-study findings and limits: Samples sharing a preparation batch grouped tightly together when assessed by F measure. In patients, about five TRBV segments were more frequent than in controls, with TRBV5-6, TRBV5-1 and TRBV20-1 among them.

The table lists this clonotype with many counts. Its target is unknown. The CDR3 runs to 12 residues. With 7 bases removed from V and 0 bases from J, the gap between germline ends came to 10 bases. Germline V gives CDR1 SQVTM, CDR2 ANQGSEA. Every TCR beta cDNA library bore unique molecular identifiers. When 1 to 10 million T cells were used, they gave about 490,000 cDNA molecules. TCRdb passed the PCR reads through MiXCR, listing each CDR3 protein once. The data show 150,000 to 200,000 distinct CDR3 sequences, with over 25% seen just once and about 1.6% held by the top ten. The sequence derives from a girl between 10 and 17 years old with multiple sclerosis. The J gene is TRBJ2-7, the V gene TRBV29-1; no clear D gene. The sample comprised blood. In nucleotides, the CDR3 is TGCAGCGCGACGGACGGCTCCTACGAGCAGTACTTC. This encodes CSATDGSYEQYF.